A selection of T cell receptor beta chains follows, all from one sample in a study of CD8 T cells in Susac syndrome. TCRdb called the immunoSEQ multiplex PCR reads again in MiXCR, with one record for every CDR3 protein. The data contain a few hundred thousand distinct CDR3 sequences, 95% of them singletons. Specimen: CD4+ T cells from PBMCs. These TCRs come from a human donor with multiple sclerosis. Both conserved end residues are part of each CDR3. The order of the fields is D gene, J gene, V gene, clone size, CDR3 DNA, CDR3 protein. A D gene is named only where the DNA matches it firmly. Part of the rows lack a size; the others show once, few, many or a class for expanded clones.

d_call: -; j_call: TRBJ2-6; v_call: TRBV5-1; clone_size: -; cdr3_nt: TGCGCCAGCAGCTGGACAGATAGCTCTGGGGCCAACGTCCTGACTTTC; cdr3_aa: CASSWTDSSGANVLTF
d_call: -; j_call: TRBJ1-3; v_call: TRBV4-1; clone_size: -; cdr3_nt: TGCGCCAGCAGCCAAGAGTTCTACACCCGCTCTGGAAACACCATATATTTT; cdr3_aa: CASSQEFYTRSGNTIYF
d_call: TRBD1; j_call: TRBJ1-5; v_call: TRBV15; clone_size: once; cdr3_nt: TGTGCCACCAGGAGCGGGACAGGGGGTAGTCAGCCCCAGCATTTT; cdr3_aa: CATRSGTGGSQPQHF
d_call: -; j_call: TRBJ2-3; v_call: TRBV5-1; clone_size: -; cdr3_nt: TGCGCCAGCAGCACCGGGACAAACACAGATACGCAGTATTTT; cdr3_aa: CASSTGTNTDTQYF
d_call: -; j_call: TRBJ1-5; v_call: TRBV7-2; clone_size: once; cdr3_nt: TGTGCCAGCAGCTATAGGACGGATAATCAGCCCCAGCATTTT; cdr3_aa: CASSYRTDNQPQHF
d_call: -; j_call: TRBJ2-7; v_call: TRBV7-4; clone_size: -; cdr3_nt: TGTGCCAGCACCTCCCGACAACCGGGGCACATCTACGAGCAGTACTTC; cdr3_aa: CASTSRQPGHIYEQYF
d_call: -; j_call: TRBJ2-3; v_call: TRBV2; clone_size: -; cdr3_nt: TGTGCCAGCAGTGTTGGTACAGATACGCAGTATTTT; cdr3_aa: CASSVGTDTQYF
d_call: TRBD1; j_call: TRBJ1-6; v_call: TRBV27; clone_size: once; cdr3_nt: TGTGCCAGCAGTCCATTGGGACAGGGGAAGAATTCACCCCTCCACTTT; cdr3_aa: CASSPLGQGKNSPLHF
d_call: -; j_call: TRBJ2-2; v_call: TRBV7-3; clone_size: -; cdr3_nt: TGTGCCAGCAGTAGGAGCCGAGTACCTCCCGGGGAGCTGTTTTTT; cdr3_aa: CASSRSRVPPGELFF
d_call: TRBD1; j_call: TRBJ1-2; v_call: TRBV7-9; clone_size: -; cdr3_nt: TGTGCCAGCAGCTTACCGACGACAGGGAAGGTAGACTATGGCTACACCTTC; cdr3_aa: CASSLPTTGKVDYGYTF
d_call: TRBD1; j_call: TRBJ2-1; v_call: TRBV5-1; clone_size: -; cdr3_nt: TGCGCCAGCAACAACGTCCGAGGACAGGGTAACTACAATGAGCAGTTCTTC; cdr3_aa: CASNNVRGQGNYNEQFF
d_call: -; j_call: TRBJ2-3; v_call: TRBV5-1; clone_size: -; cdr3_nt: TGCGCCAGCAGCTTGGCGGCGGCTAGTTATCGTACAGATACGCAGTATTTT; cdr3_aa: CASSLAAASYRTDTQYF
d_call: -; j_call: TRBJ1-1; v_call: TRBV9; clone_size: -; cdr3_nt: TGTGCCAGCAGCTTCACATCGAACACTGAAGCTTTCTTT; cdr3_aa: CASSFTSNTEAFF
d_call: TRBD2; j_call: TRBJ2-5; v_call: TRBV28; clone_size: -; cdr3_nt: TGTGCCAGCAGTTTCCCTCGGGGGGAGCAAGAGACCCAGTACTTC; cdr3_aa: CASSFPRGEQETQYF
d_call: -; j_call: TRBJ2-3; v_call: TRBV20-1; clone_size: -; cdr3_nt: TGCAGTGCAAGGGGCCTAGGCTACACAGATACGCAGTATTTT; cdr3_aa: CSARGLGYTDTQYF
d_call: -; j_call: TRBJ1-2; v_call: TRBV6-1; clone_size: -; cdr3_nt: TGTGCCAGCAGTCGCTCGGACCACTATGGCTACACCTTC; cdr3_aa: CASSRSDHYGYTF
d_call: -; j_call: TRBJ1-5; v_call: TRBV15; clone_size: -; cdr3_nt: TGTGCCACCAGCACCAAAGGGCAGGGGAGTCTTCAGCCCCAGCATTTT; cdr3_aa: CATSTKGQGSLQPQHF
d_call: -; j_call: TRBJ1-1; v_call: TRBV25-1; clone_size: -; cdr3_nt: TGTGCCAGCACCGGAGAACTGAACACTGAAGCTTTCTTT; cdr3_aa: CASTGELNTEAFF
d_call: -; j_call: TRBJ1-6; v_call: TRBV18; clone_size: once; cdr3_nt: TGTGCCAGCTCACCCCACACCGATTCACCCCTCCACTTT; cdr3_aa: CASSPHTDSPLHF
d_call: TRBD1; j_call: TRBJ1-1; v_call: TRBV30; clone_size: -; cdr3_nt: TGTGCCTGGGGACAGGGGTGGACTGAAGCTTTCTTT; cdr3_aa: CAWGQGWTEAFF
d_call: -; j_call: TRBJ1-1; v_call: TRBV25-1; clone_size: -; cdr3_nt: TGTGCCAGCAAAGGAGGCCACACTGAAGCTTTCTTT; cdr3_aa: CASKGGHTEAFF
d_call: -; j_call: TRBJ2-1; v_call: TRBV25-1; clone_size: -; cdr3_nt: TGTGCCAGCAGTGGGCGTAGACACAATGAGCAGTTCTTC; cdr3_aa: CASSGRRHNEQFF
d_call: -; j_call: TRBJ2-5; v_call: TRBV7-9; clone_size: -; cdr3_nt: TGTGCCAGCAGCGGTTTCGAGACCCAGTACTTC; cdr3_aa: CASSGFETQYF
d_call: TRBD1; j_call: TRBJ1-6; v_call: TRBV3-1; clone_size: once; cdr3_nt: TGTGCCAGCAGCCTGATGGACAGGGATAATTCACCCCTCCACTTT; cdr3_aa: CASSLMDRDNSPLHF
d_call: -; j_call: TRBJ2-2; v_call: TRBV18; clone_size: -; cdr3_nt: TGTGCCAGCTCCCTGACAGGGAACACCGGGGAGCTGTTTTTT; cdr3_aa: CASSLTGNTGELFF
d_call: TRBD1; j_call: TRBJ1-2; v_call: TRBV30; clone_size: -; cdr3_nt: TGTGCCTGGAGTGCTCGTCAGGGGGTCAACTATGGCTACACCTTC; cdr3_aa: CAWSARQGVNYGYTF
d_call: -; j_call: TRBJ1-1; v_call: TRBV7-9; clone_size: -; cdr3_nt: TGTGCCAGCAGCCCCGGGACCACTGAAGCTTTCTTT; cdr3_aa: CASSPGTTEAFF
d_call: -; j_call: TRBJ1-1; v_call: TRBV12-3/TRBV12-4; clone_size: -; cdr3_nt: TGTGCCAGCAGTAGGGCAGGCGAAGCTTTCTTT; cdr3_aa: CASSRAGEAFF
d_call: TRBD1; j_call: TRBJ2-2; v_call: TRBV29-1; clone_size: -; cdr3_nt: TGCAGCGTTGCGACAGGGCGCACCGGGGAGCTGTTTTTT; cdr3_aa: CSVATGRTGELFF
d_call: -; j_call: TRBJ2-1; v_call: TRBV5-4; clone_size: -; cdr3_nt: TGTGCCAGCAGCTTGGCGGGCAGTGGCAATGAGCAGTTCTTC; cdr3_aa: CASSLAGSGNEQFF
d_call: -; j_call: TRBJ1-1; v_call: TRBV7-7; clone_size: -; cdr3_nt: TGTGAAAGAGGGGGGCGGGCTTTCTTT; cdr3_aa: CERGGRAFF
d_call: -; j_call: TRBJ2-7; v_call: TRBV12-3/TRBV12-4; clone_size: -; cdr3_nt: TGTGCCAGCAGTTTAGGGCCGCGGAGAGGCTACGAGCAGTACTTC; cdr3_aa: CASSLGPRRGYEQYF
d_call: TRBD1; j_call: TRBJ2-1; v_call: TRBV19; clone_size: -; cdr3_nt: TGTGCCAGTAGTCCGGGACAGCACAATGAGCAGTTCTTC; cdr3_aa: CASSPGQHNEQFF
d_call: -; j_call: TRBJ1-3; v_call: TRBV29-1; clone_size: few; cdr3_nt: TGCAGCGTTGAGCCGGGCTCTGGAAACACCATATATTTT; cdr3_aa: CSVEPGSGNTIYF
d_call: -; j_call: TRBJ1-1; v_call: TRBV3-1; clone_size: -; cdr3_nt: TGTGCCAGCAGCACTACACCGAACACTGAAGCTTTCTTT; cdr3_aa: CASSTTPNTEAFF
d_call: TRBD2; j_call: TRBJ2-4; v_call: TRBV9; clone_size: -; cdr3_nt: TGTGCCAGCAGCGAAACAGCGGGGTCTTACATTCAGTACTTC; cdr3_aa: CASSETAGSYIQYF
d_call: -; j_call: TRBJ1-1; v_call: TRBV7-9; clone_size: -; cdr3_nt: TGTGCCAGCAGCTTGCAGGTGGAAACTGAAGCTTTCTTT; cdr3_aa: CASSLQVETEAFF